This T cell receptor beta chain was identified in a study of beta chain features in type 1 diabetes. Study context: Analysis included 95 million to 140 million sorted cells drawn from all samples. Study-wide results and caveats: Patients' naive, central memory and Treg TCRB repertoires seemed closer to one another than those of healthy donors. Moderate but significant shortening of TCRB CDR3s was recorded in all four CD4+ subsets from Type 1 diabetes patients.

Via the markers CD45RO/CCR7/CD25/CD127/CD95/CD27, stem cell-like memory, regulatory, central memory and naive CD4+ cells were sorted. This clone turned up a few times. As yet, its antigen is unknown. Expressed TCRB transcripts got sequenced, as all isolated RNA was reverse transcribed. The protocol was immunoSEQ multiplex PCR, while the TCRdb copy is restricted to in-frame clones and leaves out a portion. The data show hundreds of thousands of clones, roughly 13% seen once. Losses at the gene ends were 6 bases for V and 4 bases for J; bases not matched to a gene: 11. The CDR3 covers 15 residues. Germline V gene lookup returns CDR1 MDHEN and CDR2 SYDVKM.

The V call is TRBV28, the J call TRBJ1-2; 7 positions agree with TRBD1. The sequence was obtained from a man aged 18 to 29 with type 1 diabetes. The specimen was naive CD4+ T cells from blood. The CDR3 DNA reads as TGTGCCAGCAGCGGGTGGGACAGACAGACCTATGGCTACACCTTC. This translates into CASSGWDRQTYGYTF.